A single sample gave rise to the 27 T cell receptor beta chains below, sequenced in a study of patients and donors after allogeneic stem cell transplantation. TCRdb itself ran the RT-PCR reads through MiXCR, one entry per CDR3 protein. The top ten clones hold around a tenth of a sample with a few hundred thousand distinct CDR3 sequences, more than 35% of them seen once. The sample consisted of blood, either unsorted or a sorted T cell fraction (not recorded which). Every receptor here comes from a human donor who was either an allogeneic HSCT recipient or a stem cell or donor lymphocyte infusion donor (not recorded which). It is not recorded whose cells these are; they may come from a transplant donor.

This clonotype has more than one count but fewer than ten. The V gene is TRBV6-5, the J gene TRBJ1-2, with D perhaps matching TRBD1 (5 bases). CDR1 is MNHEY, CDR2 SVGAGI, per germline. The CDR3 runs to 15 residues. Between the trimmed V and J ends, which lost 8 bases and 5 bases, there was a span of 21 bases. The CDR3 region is CASGEGQPTIYGYTF. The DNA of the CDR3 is TGTGCCAGCGGCGAGGGGCAGCCCACCATTTATGGCTACACCTTC.

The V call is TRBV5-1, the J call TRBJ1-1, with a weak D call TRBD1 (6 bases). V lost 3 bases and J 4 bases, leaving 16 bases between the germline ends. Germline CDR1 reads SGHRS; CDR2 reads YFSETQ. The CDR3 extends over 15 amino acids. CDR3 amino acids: CASSSLTGSGTEAFF. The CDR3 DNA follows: TGCGCCAGCAGCTCCCTGACAGGCAGCGGCACTGAAGCTTTCTTT.

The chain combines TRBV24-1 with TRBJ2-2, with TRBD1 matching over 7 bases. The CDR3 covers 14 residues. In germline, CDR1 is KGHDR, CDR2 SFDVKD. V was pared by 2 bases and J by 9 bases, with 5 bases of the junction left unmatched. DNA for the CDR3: TGTGCCACCAGTGATTCCACAGGGGCCTGGGAGCTGTTTTTT. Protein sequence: CATSDSTGAWELFF.

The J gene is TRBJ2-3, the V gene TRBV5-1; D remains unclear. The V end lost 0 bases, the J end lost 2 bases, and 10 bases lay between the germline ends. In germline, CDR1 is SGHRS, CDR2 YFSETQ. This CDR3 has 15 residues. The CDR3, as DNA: TGCGCCAGCAGCTTGGACACCCTATCCACAGATACGCAGTATTTT. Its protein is CASSLDTLSTDTQYF.

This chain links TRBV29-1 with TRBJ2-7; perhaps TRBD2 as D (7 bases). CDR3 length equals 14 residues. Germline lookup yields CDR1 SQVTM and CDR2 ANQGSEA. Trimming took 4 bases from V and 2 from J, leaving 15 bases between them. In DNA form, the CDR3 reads TGCAGCGTTGCCTCGAGGGGGGGAGCCTACGAGCAGTACTTC. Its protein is CSVASRGGAYEQYF.

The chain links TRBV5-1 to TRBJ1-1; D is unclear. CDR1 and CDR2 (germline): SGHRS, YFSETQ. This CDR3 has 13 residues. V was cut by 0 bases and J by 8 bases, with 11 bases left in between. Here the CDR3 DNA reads TGCGCCAGCAGCTTGGCTGCGTCGGGAGAAGCTTTCTTT. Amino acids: CASSLAASGEAFF.

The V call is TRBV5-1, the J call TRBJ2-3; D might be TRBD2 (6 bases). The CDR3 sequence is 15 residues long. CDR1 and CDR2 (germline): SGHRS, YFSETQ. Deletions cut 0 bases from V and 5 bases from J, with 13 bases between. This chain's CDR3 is CASSLEGGAIDTQYF. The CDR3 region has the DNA TGCGCCAGCAGCTTGGAGGGCGGGGCAATAGATACGCAGTATTTT.

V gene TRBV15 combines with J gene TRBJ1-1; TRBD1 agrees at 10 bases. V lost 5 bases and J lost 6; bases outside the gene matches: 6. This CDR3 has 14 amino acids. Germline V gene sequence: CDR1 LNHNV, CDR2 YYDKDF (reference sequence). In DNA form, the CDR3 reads TGTGCCACCAGCGGGGGGGGACAGGGGTCTGAAGCTTTCTTT. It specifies CATSGGGQGSEAFF. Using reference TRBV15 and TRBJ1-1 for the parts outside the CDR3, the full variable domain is DAMVIQNPRYQVTQFGKPVTLSCSQTLNHNVMYWYQQKSSQAPKLLFHYYDKDFNNEADTPDNFQSRRPNTSFCFLDIRSPGLGDTAMYLCATSGGGQGSEAFFGQGTRLTVV.

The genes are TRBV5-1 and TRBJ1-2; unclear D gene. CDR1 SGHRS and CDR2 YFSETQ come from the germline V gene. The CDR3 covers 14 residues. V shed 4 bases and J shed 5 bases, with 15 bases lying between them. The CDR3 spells CASSKTTEPYGYTF. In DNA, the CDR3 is TGCGCCAGCAGCAAGACGACCGAGCCTTATGGCTACACCTTC.

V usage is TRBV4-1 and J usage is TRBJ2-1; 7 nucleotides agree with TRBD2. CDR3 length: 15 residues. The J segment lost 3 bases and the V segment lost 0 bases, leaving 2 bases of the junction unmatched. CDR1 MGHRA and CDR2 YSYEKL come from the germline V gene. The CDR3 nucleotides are TGCGCCAGCAGCCAAGAGCCGGGGGGCTACAATGAGCAGTTCTTC. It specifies CASSQEPGGYNEQFF.

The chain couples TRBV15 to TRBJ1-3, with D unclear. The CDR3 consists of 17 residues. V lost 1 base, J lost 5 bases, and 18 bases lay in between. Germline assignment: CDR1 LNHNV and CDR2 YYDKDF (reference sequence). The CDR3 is CATSRARGPGGRNTIYF. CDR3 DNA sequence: TGTGCCACCAGCAGAGCTAGAGGCCCGGGTGGGAGAAACACCATATATTTT.

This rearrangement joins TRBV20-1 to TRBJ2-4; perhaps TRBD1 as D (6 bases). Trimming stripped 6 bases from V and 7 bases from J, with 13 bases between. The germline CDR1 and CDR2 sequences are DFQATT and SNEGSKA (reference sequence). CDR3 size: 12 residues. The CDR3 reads CSATDRMNIQYF. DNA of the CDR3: TGCAGTGCAACAGACAGGATGAACATTCAGTACTTC.

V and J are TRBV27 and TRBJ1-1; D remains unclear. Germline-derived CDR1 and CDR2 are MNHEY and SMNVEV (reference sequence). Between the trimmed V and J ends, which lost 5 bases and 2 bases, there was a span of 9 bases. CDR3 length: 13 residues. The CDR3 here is CASSGAINTEAFF. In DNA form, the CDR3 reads TGTGCCAGCAGTGGCGCGATAAACACTGAAGCTTTCTTT.

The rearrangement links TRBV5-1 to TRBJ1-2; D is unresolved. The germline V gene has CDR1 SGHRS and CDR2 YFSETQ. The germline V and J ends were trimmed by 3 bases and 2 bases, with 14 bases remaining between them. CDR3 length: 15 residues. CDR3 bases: TGCGCCAGCAGCTCCCGACTTCATTCCAACTATGGCTACACCTTC. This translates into CASSSRLHSNYGYTF.

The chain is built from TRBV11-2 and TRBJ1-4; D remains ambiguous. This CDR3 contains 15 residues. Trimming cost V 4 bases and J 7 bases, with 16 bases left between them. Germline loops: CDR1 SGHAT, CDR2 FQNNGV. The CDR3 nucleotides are TGTGCCAGCAGCTGGGCGGGCGGCCTTACTGAAAAACTGTTTTTT. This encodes CASSWAGGLTEKLFF.

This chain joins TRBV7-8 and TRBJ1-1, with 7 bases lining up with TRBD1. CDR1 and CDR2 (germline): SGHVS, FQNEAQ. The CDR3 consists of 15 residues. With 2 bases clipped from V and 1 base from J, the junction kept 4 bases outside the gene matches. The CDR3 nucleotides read TGTGCCAGCAGCTTAAAGGGGGCCTCGAACACTGAAGCTTTCTTT. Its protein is CASSLKGASNTEAFF.

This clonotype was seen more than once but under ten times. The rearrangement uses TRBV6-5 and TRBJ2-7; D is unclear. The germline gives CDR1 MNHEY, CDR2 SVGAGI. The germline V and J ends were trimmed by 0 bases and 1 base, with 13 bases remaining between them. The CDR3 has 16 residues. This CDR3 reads CASSYSGPPISYEQYF. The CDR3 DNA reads TGTGCCAGCAGTTACTCAGGTCCCCCTATTTCCTACGAGCAGTACTTC.

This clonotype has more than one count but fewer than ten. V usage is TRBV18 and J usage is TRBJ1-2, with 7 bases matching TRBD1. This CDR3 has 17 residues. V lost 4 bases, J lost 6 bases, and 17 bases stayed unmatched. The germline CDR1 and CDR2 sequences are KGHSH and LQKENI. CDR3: CASSQSGQNLNSDGYTF. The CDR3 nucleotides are TGTGCCAGCTCACAATCGGGACAGAACCTTAATTCGGATGGCTACACCTTC.

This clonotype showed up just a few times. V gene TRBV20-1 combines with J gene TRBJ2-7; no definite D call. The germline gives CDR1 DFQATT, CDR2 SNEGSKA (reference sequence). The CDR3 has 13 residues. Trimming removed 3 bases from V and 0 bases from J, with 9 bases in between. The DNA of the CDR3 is TGCAGTGCTAGCGGCAGCTACTCCTACGAGCAGTACTTC. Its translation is CSASGSYSYEQYF.

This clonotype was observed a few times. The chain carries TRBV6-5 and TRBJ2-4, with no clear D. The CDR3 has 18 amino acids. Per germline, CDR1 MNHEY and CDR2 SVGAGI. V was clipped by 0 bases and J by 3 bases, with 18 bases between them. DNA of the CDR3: TGTGCCAGCAGTTACTCGATAGTGGGTGGAAACGGCAAAAACATTCAGTACTTC. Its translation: CASSYSIVGGNGKNIQYF.

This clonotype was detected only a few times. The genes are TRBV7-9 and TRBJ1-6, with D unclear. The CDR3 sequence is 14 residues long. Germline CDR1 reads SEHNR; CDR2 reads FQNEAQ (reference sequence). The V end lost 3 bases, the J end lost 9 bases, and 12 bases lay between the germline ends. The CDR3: CASSLEGLGSPLHF. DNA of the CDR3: TGTGCCAGCAGCTTGGAGGGTCTCGGTTCACCCCTCCACTTT.

As DNA, the CDR3 is TGCGCCAGCAGCTTGGAACCAAGAGGGGGAGAAAACATTCAGTACTTC. It codes for CASSLEPRGGENIQYF. V and J are TRBV5-1 and TRBJ2-4, with a tentative D call TRBD1 (6 bases). The germline CDR1 and CDR2 sequences are SGHRS and YFSETQ. V was clipped by 0 bases and J by 5 bases, with 15 bases between them. This CDR3 has 16 amino acids. The full variable domain, completed using reference TRBV5-1 and TRBJ2-4, is KAGVTQTPRYLIKTRGQQVTLSCSPISGHRSVSWYQQTPGQGLQFLFEYFSETQRNKGNFPGRFSGRQFSNSRSEMNVSTLELGDSALYLCASSLEPRGGENIQYFGAGTRLSVL.

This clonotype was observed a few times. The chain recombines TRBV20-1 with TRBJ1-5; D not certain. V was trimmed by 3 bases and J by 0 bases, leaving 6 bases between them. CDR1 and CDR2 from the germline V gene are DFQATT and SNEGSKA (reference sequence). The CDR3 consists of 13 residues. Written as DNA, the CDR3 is TGCAGTGCTAGTTCTGTTAGCAATCAGCCCCAGCATTTT. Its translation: CSASSVSNQPQHF.

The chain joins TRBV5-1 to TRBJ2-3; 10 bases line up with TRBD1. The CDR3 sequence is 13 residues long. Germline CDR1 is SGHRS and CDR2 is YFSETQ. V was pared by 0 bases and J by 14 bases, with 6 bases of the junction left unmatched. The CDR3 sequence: CASSLAGDRGLYF. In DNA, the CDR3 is TGCGCCAGCAGCTTGGCCGGGGACAGGGGATTGTATTTT.

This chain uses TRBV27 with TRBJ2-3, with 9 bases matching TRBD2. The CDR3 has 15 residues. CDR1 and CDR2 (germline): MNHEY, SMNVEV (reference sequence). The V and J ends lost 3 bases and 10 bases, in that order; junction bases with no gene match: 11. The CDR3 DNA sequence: TGTGCCAGCAGTTTTTCAAGCGGGGGGCCCATGGCGCAGTATTTT. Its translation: CASSFSSGGPMAQYF.

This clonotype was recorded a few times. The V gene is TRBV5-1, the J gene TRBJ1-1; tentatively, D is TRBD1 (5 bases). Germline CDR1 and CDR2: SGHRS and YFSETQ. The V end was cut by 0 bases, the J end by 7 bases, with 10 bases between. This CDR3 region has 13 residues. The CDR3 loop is CASSLEAGNEAFF. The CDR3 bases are TGCGCCAGCAGCTTGGAAGCAGGGAATGAAGCTTTCTTT.

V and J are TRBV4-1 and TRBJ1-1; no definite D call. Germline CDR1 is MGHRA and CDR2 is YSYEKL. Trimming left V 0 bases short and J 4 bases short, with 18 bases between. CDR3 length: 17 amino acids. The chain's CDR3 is CASSQDSGNSRSTEAFF. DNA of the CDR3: TGCGCCAGCAGCCAAGACAGCGGTAATTCTCGTAGCACTGAAGCTTTCTTT.